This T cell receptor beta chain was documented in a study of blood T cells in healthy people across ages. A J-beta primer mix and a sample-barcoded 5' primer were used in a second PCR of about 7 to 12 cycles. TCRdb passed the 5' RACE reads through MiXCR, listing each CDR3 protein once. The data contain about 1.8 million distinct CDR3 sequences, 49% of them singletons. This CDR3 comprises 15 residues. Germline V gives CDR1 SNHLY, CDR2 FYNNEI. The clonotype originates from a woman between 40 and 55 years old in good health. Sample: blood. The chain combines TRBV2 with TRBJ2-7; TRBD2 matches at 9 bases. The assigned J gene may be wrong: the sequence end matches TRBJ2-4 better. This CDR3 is CASRGLAIAKNIQYF. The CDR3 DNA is TGTGCCAGCAGGGGACTAGCTATAGCCAAAAACATTCAGTACTTC.